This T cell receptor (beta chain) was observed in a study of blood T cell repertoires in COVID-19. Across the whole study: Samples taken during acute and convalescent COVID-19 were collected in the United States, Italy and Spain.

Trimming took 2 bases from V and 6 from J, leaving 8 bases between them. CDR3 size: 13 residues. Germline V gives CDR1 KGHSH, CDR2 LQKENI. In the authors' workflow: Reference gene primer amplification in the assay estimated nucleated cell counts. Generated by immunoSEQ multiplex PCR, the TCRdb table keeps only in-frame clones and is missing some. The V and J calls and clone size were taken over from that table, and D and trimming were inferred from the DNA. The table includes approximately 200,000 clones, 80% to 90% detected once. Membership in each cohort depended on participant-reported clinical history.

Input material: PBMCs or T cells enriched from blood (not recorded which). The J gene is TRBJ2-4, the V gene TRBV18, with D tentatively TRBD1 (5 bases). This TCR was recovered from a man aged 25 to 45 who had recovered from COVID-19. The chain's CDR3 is CASSPAQGNIQYF. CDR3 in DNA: TGTGCCAGCTCACCAGCCCAGGGAAACATTCAGTACTTC.